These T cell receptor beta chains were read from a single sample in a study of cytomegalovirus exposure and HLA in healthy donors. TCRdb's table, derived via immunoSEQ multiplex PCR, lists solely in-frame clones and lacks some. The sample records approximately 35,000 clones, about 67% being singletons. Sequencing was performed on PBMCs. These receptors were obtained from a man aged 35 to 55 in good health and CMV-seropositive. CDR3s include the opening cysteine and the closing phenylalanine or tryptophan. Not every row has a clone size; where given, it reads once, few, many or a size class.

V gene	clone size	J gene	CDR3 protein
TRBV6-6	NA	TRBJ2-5	CASGGLVQETQYF
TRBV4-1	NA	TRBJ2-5	CASSQPLGETQYF
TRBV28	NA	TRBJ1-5	CASRFPGQKGNQPQHF
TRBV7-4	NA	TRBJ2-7	CASSQGSGGAWESIYEQYF
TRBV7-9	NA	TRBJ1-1	CASSLEGQTEAFF
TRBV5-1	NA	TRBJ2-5	CASSLAGSETQYF
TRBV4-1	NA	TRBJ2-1	CASSQDSLLRGNEQFF
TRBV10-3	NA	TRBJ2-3	CAISESTGRMVDTQYF
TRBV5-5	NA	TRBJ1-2	CASRHDNIQDGYTF
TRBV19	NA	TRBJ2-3	CASRDRGSDTQYF
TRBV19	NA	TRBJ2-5	CASSNRGTGAETQYF
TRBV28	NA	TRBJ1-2	CASGTATNYGYTF
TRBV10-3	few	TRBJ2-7	CAISDIHEQYF
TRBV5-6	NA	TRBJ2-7	CASSVGLYEQYF
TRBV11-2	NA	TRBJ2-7	CASSTGLAASYEQYF
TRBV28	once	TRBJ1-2	CASIKRQGWRGYTF
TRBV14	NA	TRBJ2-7	CASSQGQFRGQQYF
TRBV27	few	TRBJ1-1	CASSSNRGNTEAFF
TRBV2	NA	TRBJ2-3	CASSQGLAGADTQYF
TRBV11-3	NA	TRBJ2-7	CASSSLRGTGSYEQYF
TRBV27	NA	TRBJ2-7	CASSLRAGTYYEQYF
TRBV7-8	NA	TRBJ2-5	CASSPRPLAETQYF
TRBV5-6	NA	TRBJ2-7	CASTPWGAGGLYEQYF
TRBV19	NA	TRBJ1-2	CASSTTGSYGYTF
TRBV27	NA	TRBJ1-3	CASSSRGISGNTIYF
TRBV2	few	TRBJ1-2	CASRDDAGPAGGYTF